Each of the 26 T cell receptor beta chains below was sequenced from the same sample in a study of blood T cell repertoires in COVID-19. Assay used: immunoSEQ multiplex PCR; TCRdb lists only in-frame clones, some missing. The repertoire holds around 470,000 clones, 80% to 90% seen once, with 0.8% to 0.9% in the top ten. The sequenced material came from peripheral blood. The source of these receptors is a man aged 18-30 years with COVID-19, enrolled during active disease.

The chain is built from TRBV11-2 and TRBJ2-5, with TRBD2 matching 10 bases. CDR3 size: 18 residues. CDR1 is SGHAT, CDR2 FQNNGV, per germline. After removal of 1 base from V and 5 bases from J, the junction contained 13 bases not matched to a gene. The CDR3 DNA sequence: TGTGCCAGCAGCTTAGGCCCTAGCGGGAGACGAGGTCGGGAGACCCAGTACTTC. Its translation is CASSLGPSGRRGRETQYF.

The rearrangement links TRBV7-3 to TRBJ2-5; 10 bases align to TRBD2. The V and J ends lost 5 bases and 5 bases, in that order; junction bases with no gene match: 5. Germline CDR1 reads SGHTA; CDR2 reads FQGTGA. The CDR3 loop spans 14 amino acids. The CDR3 nucleotides read TGTGCCAGCAGCCCTAGCGGGAGTAGCGAGACCCAGTACTTC. It yields the protein CASSPSGSSETQYF.

V gene TRBV9 combines with J gene TRBJ2-7; a weak D match, TRBD2 (6 bases). This CDR3 comprises 14 residues. The ends were cut back, 0 bases at V and 4 bases at J, with 11 bases in the middle. The V gene's germline CDR1 is SGDLS and CDR2 YYNGEE. CDR3 protein: CASSVEAGHYEQYF. CDR3 DNA sequence: TGTGCCAGCAGCGTAGAGGCGGGGCATTACGAGCAGTACTTC.

The chain links TRBV3-1 (or the pseudogene TRBV3-2) to TRBJ2-2; a weak D match, TRBD2 (5 bases). CDR1 and CDR2 from the germline V gene are LGHDT and YNNKEL (reference sequence). The CDR3 length is 13 residues. V was pared by 1 base and J by 8 bases, with 8 bases between. CDR3 coding DNA: TGTGCCAGCAGCCAAGGTAGCGTTGGGGAGCTGTTTTTT. It encodes CASSQGSVGELFF.

The CDR3 bases are TGTGCCAGCAGCGGGAGGGGTCAGGGGGCGGAGACCCAGTACTTC. As protein: CASSGRGQGAETQYF. V gene TRBV11-2 combines with J gene TRBJ2-5; maybe TRBD1 (8 bases). Trimming stripped 5 bases from V and 5 bases from J, with 18 bases between. This CDR3 is built from 15 residues. Germline V lookup: CDR1 SGHAT, CDR2 FQNNGV.

This chain links TRBV11-2 with TRBJ2-3, with 8 bases lining up with TRBD2. The CDR3 contains 13 residues. Germline-derived CDR1 and CDR2 are SGHAT and FQNNGV. The V and J ends lost 6 bases and 4 bases, in that order; junction bases with no gene match: 3. CDR3 nucleotide sequence: TGTGCCAGCAGACAGCGGGAGTCAGATACGCAGTATTTT. Translating it yields CASRQRESDTQYF.

The CDR3 loop reads CASSQIGGRANYGYTF. CDR3 DNA: TGTGCCAGCAGCCAGATAGGGGGAAGAGCTAACTATGGCTACACCTTC. V gene TRBV3-1 (or the pseudogene TRBV3-2) combines with J gene TRBJ1-2; tentatively, D is TRBD1 (6 bases). V lost 3 bases and J 0 bases, leaving 14 bases between the germline ends. CDR3 size: 16 residues. Per the germline V gene, CDR1 is LGHDT and CDR2 is YNNKEL (reference sequence).

CDR3 DNA sequence: TGTGCCAGCAGCTCTTTCAGCAGGACAGATACGCAGTATTTT. This sequence encodes CASSSFSRTDTQYF. This chain joins TRBV7-3 and TRBJ2-3; D call uncertain. Germline CDR1 SGHTA, CDR2 FQGTGA. The germline V and J ends were trimmed by 4 bases and 3 bases, with 11 bases remaining between them. The CDR3 extends over 14 amino acids.

This clone came up once. The chain links TRBV3-1 (or the pseudogene TRBV3-2) to TRBJ1-4, with D perhaps matching TRBD1 (6 bases). V lost 4 bases, J lost 4 bases, and 16 bases lay in between. The CDR3 is 16 residues long. Germline V CDR1 and CDR2: LGHDT, YNNKEL (reference sequence). The CDR3 here is CASSRTHGQRNEKLFF. In DNA form, the CDR3 reads TGTGCCAGCAGCCGCACCCACGGACAGCGTAATGAAAAACTGTTTTTT.

The chain employs TRBV27 and TRBJ2-7, with D possibly being TRBD2 (6 bases). V was shortened by 4 bases and J by 4 bases, with 11 bases between the two germline ends. Germline CDR1 MNHEY, CDR2 SMNVEV (reference sequence). The CDR3 has 13 amino acids. The CDR3 is CASSWRAGYEQYF. In DNA, the CDR3 is TGTGCCAGCAGTTGGCGCGCGGGGTACGAGCAGTACTTC.

V and J are TRBV5-4 and TRBJ2-5; D remains unclear. The CDR3 totals 14 residues. Germline-derived CDR1 and CDR2 are SGHNT and YYREEE (reference sequence). The V and J ends lost 2 bases and 2 bases respectively, with 10 bases between them. The CDR3 nucleotides read TGTGCCAGCAGCTTCAGAGACTTACAAGAGACCCAGTACTTC. The encoded protein is CASSFRDLQETQYF.

The count of this clone is one. The chain links TRBV19 to TRBJ1-2, with 12 bases that match TRBD1. The trim removed 1 base at V and 4 bases at J, leaving 7 bases unmatched. The germline V gene has CDR1 LNHDA and CDR2 SQIVND (reference sequence). The length of the CDR3 is 17 residues. DNA of the CDR3: TGTGCCAGTAGTATAGCTGGGACAGGGGGCGGCGGCTATGGCTACACCTTC. The encoded protein is CASSIAGTGGGGYGYTF.

This clone was detected only once. In DNA, the CDR3 is TGTGCCAGCAGCCTGGGCGGGGCCCTTTCCTACAATGAGCAGTTCTTC. Translation gives CASSLGGALSYNEQFF. The genes are TRBV5-5 and TRBJ2-1; D may be TRBD2 (6 bases). The V gene's germline CDR1 is SGHKS and CDR2 YYEKEE (reference sequence). With 4 bases removed from V and 1 base from J, the gap between germline ends came to 15 bases. The CDR3 extends over 16 amino acids. Using reference TRBV5-5 and TRBJ2-1 for the parts outside the CDR3, the full variable domain is DAGVTQSPTHLIKTRGQQVTLRCSPISGHKSVSWYQQVLGQGPQFIFQYYEKEERGRGNFPDRFSARQFPNYSSELNVNALLLGDSALYLCASSLGGALSYNEQFFGPGTRLTVL.

The chain combines TRBV12-3 or TRBV12-4 with TRBJ1-1; D is perhaps TRBD1 (5 bases). V lost 3 bases to trimming and J lost 4 bases, with 9 bases between them. This CDR3 is 13 amino acids long. The CDR3 DNA is TGTGCCAGCAGTTTCAGGGAGGGCACTGAAGCTTTCTTT. This sequence encodes CASSFREGTEAFF.

This chain joins TRBV20-1 and TRBJ2-7, with D uncertain. Germline V lookup: CDR1 DFQATT, CDR2 SNEGSKA (reference sequence). V was trimmed by 3 bases and J by 0 bases, leaving 12 bases between them. The CDR3 has 14 residues. CDR3 residues: CSASPTASSYEQYF. CDR3 coding DNA: TGCAGTGCTAGTCCAACAGCAAGCTCCTACGAGCAGTACTTC.

The chain joins TRBV25-1 to TRBJ2-4; TRBD1 aligns across 8 bases. In germline, CDR1 is MGHDK, CDR2 SYGVNS. V lost 6 bases to trimming and J lost 3 bases; unmatched junction nucleotides: 1. The length of the CDR3 is 13 residues. Written as DNA, the CDR3 is TGTGCCAGCAGAGGACAGGGCAAAAACATTCAGTACTTC. Residues: CASRGQGKNIQYF.

The rearrangement joins TRBV7-2 to TRBJ2-7; maybe TRBD2 (6 bases). V was shortened by 5 bases and J by 6 bases, with 20 bases between the two germline ends. CDR3 length equals 15 residues. CDR1 is SGHTA, CDR2 FQGNSA, per germline. For the CDR3, the DNA is TGTGCCAGCAGCCAGACCGGGACTCGACCTATCGAGCAGTACTTC. Translated: CASSQTGTRPIEQYF.

The V gene is TRBV7-9, the J gene TRBJ1-4; tentatively, D is TRBD1 (6 bases). CDR1 and CDR2 (germline): SEHNR, FQNEAQ (reference sequence). The V and J ends lost 1 base and 8 bases respectively, with 8 bases between them. The CDR3 runs to 13 residues. CDR3 nucleotides: TGTGCCAGCAGCTTAGTGACAGGAGAAAAACTGTTTTTT. Translated, it gives CASSLVTGEKLFF.

The chain uses TRBV7-6 and TRBJ2-1, with TRBD2 matching 9 bases. Trimming took 8 bases from V and 5 from J; bases not matched to a gene: 10. The germline V gene has CDR1 SGHVS and CDR2 FNYEAQ. The CDR3 contains 15 residues. CDR3 nucleotides: TGTGCCAGCTCTCCCGGCGGGGGGGTTAACAATGAGCAGTTCTTC. Translation: CASSPGGGVNNEQFF.

The chain recombines TRBV6-5 with TRBJ1-1, with a tentative D call TRBD1 (5 bases). With 7 bases removed from V and 1 base from J, the gap between germline ends came to 13 bases. Germline assignment: CDR1 MNHEY and CDR2 SVGAGI. The CDR3 is 14 amino acids. The CDR3 spells CASKDSVGNTEAFF. CDR3 nucleotide sequence: TGTGCCAGCAAAGACAGCGTGGGGAACACTGAAGCTTTCTTT.

A word on this clone: Other DNA sequences in this sample translate to the same CDR3. V and J are TRBV5-1 and TRBJ2-5; no reliable D call. The length of the CDR3 is 11 residues. Germline V lookup: CDR1 SGHRS, CDR2 YFSETQ. V was cut by 4 bases and J by 5 bases, with 6 bases left in between. CDR3 bases: TGCGCCAGCAGCCTGAGGGAGACCCAGTACTTC. It encodes CASSLRETQYF.

This chain connects TRBV2 to TRBJ1-2; TRBD1 matches at 7 bases. Germline V gene lookup returns CDR1 SNHLY and CDR2 FYNNEI. The V segment lost 6 bases and the J segment 2 bases; nucleotides outside the gene matches: 3. This CDR3 has 13 residues. The CDR3 DNA follows: TGTGCCAGCAGCGTGACAGGGAACTATGGCTACACCTTC. Translation gives CASSVTGNYGYTF.

The gene calls are TRBV11-3 and TRBJ2-5; weak D call: TRBD2 (6 bases). Per germline, CDR1 SGHNT and CDR2 YENEEA. Trimming pared 0 bases from V and 5 bases from J, leaving 13 bases between. CDR3 size: 15 residues. The CDR3 region has the DNA TGTGCCAGCAGCTTAGACCGGGAGCCCACGGAGACCCAGTACTTC. Protein: CASSLDREPTETQYF.

The gene calls are TRBV7-9 and TRBJ2-7; TRBD1 matches at 7 bases. With V trimmed by 4 bases and J by 4 bases, 7 bases remained unmatched. Germline V gives CDR1 SEHNR, CDR2 FQNEAQ (reference sequence). This CDR3 comprises 14 residues. The CDR3 protein is CASSSGLRGYEQYF. The CDR3 region has the DNA TGTGCCAGCAGCTCGGGTCTCAGGGGGTACGAGCAGTACTTC.

This rearrangement joins TRBV19 to TRBJ2-7; TRBD2 is a possible D gene (6 bases). The CDR3 is made up of 14 amino acids. V was cut by 5 bases and J by 4 bases, with 15 bases left in between. Germline loops: CDR1 LNHDA, CDR2 SQIVND (reference sequence). The CDR3 reads CASSPRRGGYEQYF. The CDR3 DNA follows: TGTGCCAGTAGTCCTCGACGGGGAGGATACGAGCAGTACTTC.

This chain links TRBV19 with TRBJ1-1, with 9 nucleotides matching TRBD1. Germline CDR1 LNHDA, CDR2 SQIVND (reference sequence). Trimming cost V 2 bases and J 5 bases; bases outside gene matches: 6. CDR3 length equals 15 residues. CDR3 DNA sequence: TGTGCCAGTAGTATAATAGGGACAGGGTTGACTGAAGCTTTCTTT. It translates to CASSIIGTGLTEAFF.